This T cell receptor (beta chain) was sequenced for a study of EBV T-cell therapy then PD-1 blockade in nasopharyngeal carcinoma. The germline V gene has CDR1 SNHLY and CDR2 FYNNEI. V was clipped by 5 bases and J by 9 bases, with 20 bases between them. The CDR3 totals 15 residues. A word on this clone: Antigen specificity is unknown.

This sample's treatment: AdE1-LMPpoly-expanded autologous EBV-specific T-cell therapy followed by anti-PD-1 nivolumab. Generated by immunoSEQ multiplex PCR, the TCRdb table keeps only in-frame clones and is missing some. The table has tens of thousands of clones, under 90% seen once; the top ten hold roughly a quarter. The chain uses TRBV2 and TRBJ1-5, with unresolved D. Sequenced material: CD8+ T cells from blood, taken at day -245 from a patient whose treatment included autologous EBV-specific T cells and nivolumab. This TCR derives from a man in his forties with nasopharyngeal carcinoma. The DNA for the CDR3 is TGTGCCAGCAGTTCAATTGACGGGGTTGGTGGGCCCCAGCATTTT. Encoded protein: CASSSIDGVGGPQHF.